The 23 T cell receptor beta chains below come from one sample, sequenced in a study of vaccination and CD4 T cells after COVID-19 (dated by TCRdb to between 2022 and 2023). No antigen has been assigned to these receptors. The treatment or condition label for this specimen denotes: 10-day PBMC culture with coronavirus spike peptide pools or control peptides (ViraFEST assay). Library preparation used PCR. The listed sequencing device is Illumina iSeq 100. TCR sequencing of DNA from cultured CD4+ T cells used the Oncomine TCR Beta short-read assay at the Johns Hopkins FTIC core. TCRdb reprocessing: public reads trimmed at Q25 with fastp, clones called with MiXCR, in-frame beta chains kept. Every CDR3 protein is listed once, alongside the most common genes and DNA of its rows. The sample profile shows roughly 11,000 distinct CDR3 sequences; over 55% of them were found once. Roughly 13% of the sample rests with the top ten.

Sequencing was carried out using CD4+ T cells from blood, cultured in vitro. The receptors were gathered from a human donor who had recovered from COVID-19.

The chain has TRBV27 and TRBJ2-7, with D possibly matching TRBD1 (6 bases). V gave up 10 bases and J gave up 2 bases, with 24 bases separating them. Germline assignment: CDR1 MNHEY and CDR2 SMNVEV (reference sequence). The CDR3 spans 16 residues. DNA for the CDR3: TGTGCCACCTCGAAGACAGGCTTGTCCTCCACCTACGAGCAGTACTTC. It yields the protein CATSKTGLSSTYEQYF.

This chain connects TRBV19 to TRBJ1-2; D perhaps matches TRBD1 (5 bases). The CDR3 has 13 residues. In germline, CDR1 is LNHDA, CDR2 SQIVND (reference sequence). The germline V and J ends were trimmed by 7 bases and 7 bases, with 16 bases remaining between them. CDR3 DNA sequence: TGTGCCAGTACTTCTTACCGGGACTCTGGCTACACCTTC. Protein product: CASTSYRDSGYTF.

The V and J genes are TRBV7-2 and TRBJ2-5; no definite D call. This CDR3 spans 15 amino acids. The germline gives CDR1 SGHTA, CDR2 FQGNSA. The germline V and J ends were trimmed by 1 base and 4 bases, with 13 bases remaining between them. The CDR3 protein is CASSLVPGLGETQYF. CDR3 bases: TGTGCCAGCAGCTTAGTACCCGGTTTGGGAGAGACCCAGTACTTC.

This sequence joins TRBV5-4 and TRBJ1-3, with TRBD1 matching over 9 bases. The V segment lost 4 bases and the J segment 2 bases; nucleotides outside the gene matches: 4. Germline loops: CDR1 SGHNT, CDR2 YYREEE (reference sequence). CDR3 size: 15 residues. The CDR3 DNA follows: TGTGCCAGCAGCGTGCGGACAGGGGCTGGAAACACCATATATTTT. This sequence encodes CASSVRTGAGNTIYF.

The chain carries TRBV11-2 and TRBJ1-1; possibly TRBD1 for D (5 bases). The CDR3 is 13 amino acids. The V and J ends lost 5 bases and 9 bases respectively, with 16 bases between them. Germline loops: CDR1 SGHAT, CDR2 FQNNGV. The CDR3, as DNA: TGTGCCAGCAGCCCGGGAGGCAGGGTGAAAGCTTTCTTT. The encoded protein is CASSPGGRVKAFF.

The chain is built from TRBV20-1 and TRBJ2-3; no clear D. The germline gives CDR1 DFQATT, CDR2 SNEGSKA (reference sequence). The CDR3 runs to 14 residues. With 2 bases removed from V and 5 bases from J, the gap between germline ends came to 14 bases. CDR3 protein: CSARSRATRDTQYF. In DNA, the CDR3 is TGCAGTGCTAGATCAAGGGCCACCCGAGATACGCAGTATTTT.

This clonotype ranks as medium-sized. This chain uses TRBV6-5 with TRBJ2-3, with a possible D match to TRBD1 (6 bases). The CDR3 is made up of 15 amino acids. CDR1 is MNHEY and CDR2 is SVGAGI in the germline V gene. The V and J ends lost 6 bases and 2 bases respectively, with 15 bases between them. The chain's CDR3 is CASSYRAIHTDTQYF. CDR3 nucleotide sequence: TGTGCCAGCAGCTACAGGGCTATCCACACAGATACGCAGTATTTT.

CDR3 sequence (DNA): TGCAGTGCTAGTAACAGGGGATACGAGCAGTACTTC. It translates to CSASNRGYEQYF. The V gene is TRBV20-1, the J gene TRBJ2-7, with 7 bases identical to TRBD1. Looked up from germline, CDR1 is DFQATT and CDR2 is SNEGSKA (reference sequence). The CDR3 extends over 12 amino acids. With V trimmed by 3 bases and J by 4 bases, 3 bases remained unmatched.

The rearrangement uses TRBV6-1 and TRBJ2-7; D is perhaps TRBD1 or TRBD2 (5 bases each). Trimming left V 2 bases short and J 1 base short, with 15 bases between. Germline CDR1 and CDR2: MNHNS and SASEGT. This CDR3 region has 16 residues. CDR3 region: CASSEMVGTLSYEQYF. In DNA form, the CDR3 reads TGTGCCAGCAGTGAAATGGTGGGGACGCTGTCCTACGAGCAGTACTTC.

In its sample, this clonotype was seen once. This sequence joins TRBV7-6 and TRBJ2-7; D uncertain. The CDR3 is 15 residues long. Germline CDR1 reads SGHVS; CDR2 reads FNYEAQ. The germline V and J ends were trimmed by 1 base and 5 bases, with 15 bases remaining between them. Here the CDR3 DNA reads TGTGCCAGCAGCTTAGGTTTGCTAGACGGCAACGAGCAGTACTTC. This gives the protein CASSLGLLDGNEQYF.

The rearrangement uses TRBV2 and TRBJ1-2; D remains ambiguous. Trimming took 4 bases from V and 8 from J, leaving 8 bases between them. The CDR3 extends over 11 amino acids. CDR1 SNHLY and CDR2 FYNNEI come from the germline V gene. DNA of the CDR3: TGTGCCAGCAGTGGGACGCCCGGCTACACCTTC. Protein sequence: CASSGTPGYTF.

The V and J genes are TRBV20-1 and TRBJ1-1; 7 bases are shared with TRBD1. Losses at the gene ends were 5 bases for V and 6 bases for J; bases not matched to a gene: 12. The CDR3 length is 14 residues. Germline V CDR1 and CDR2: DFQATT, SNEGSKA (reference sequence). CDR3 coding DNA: TGCAGTGCTGGAGGACAGGTCGTTGGCGCTGAAGCTTTCTTT. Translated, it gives CSAGGQVVGAEAFF.

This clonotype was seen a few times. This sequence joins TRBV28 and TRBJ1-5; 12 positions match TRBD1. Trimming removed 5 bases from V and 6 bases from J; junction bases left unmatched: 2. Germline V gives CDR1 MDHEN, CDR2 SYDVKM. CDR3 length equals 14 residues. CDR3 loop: CASSGTGGVQPQHF. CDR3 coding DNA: TGTGCCAGCAGTGGGACAGGGGGCGTTCAGCCCCAGCATTTT.

CDR3 amino acids: CSVLGVGYGYTF. The DNA of the CDR3 is TGCAGCGTTCTGGGGGTAGGGTATGGCTACACCTTC. J is TRBJ1-2 and V is TRBV29-1; D perhaps matches TRBD1 (5 bases). Looked up from germline, CDR1 is SQVTM and CDR2 is ANQGSEA. The CDR3 sequence is 12 residues long. Trimming took 5 bases from V and 5 from J, leaving 12 bases between them.

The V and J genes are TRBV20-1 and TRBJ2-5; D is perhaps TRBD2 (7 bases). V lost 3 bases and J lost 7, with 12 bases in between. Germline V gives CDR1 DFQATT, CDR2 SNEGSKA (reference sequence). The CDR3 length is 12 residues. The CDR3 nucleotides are TGCAGTGCTAGCGGGGGGCAATTGACCCAGTACTTC. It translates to CSASGGQLTQYF.

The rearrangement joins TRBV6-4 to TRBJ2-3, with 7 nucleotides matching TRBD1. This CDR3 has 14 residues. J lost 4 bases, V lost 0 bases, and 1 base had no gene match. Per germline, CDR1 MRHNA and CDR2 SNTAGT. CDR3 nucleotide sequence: TGTGCCAGCAGTGACTCGACAGGGCCAGATACGCAGTATTTT. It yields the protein CASSDSTGPDTQYF.

The CDR3 is CSARDPGGTGQETQYF. The CDR3 DNA sequence: TGCAGTGCTAGAGACCCCGGGGGCACCGGCCAAGAGACCCAGTACTTC. V and J are TRBV20-1 and TRBJ2-5, with D perhaps assigned TRBD1 or TRBD2 (6 bases each). Between the trimmed V and J ends, which lost 0 bases and 1 base, there was a span of 15 bases. Germline-derived CDR1 and CDR2 are DFQATT and SNEGSKA (reference sequence). CDR3 length equals 16 residues.

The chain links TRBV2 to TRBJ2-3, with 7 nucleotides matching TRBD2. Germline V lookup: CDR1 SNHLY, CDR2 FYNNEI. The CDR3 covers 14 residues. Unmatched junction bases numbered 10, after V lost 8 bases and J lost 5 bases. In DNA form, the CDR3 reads TGTGCCAGCCTTTTAGGGAGGGCCGGAGATACGCAGTATTTT. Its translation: CASLLGRAGDTQYF. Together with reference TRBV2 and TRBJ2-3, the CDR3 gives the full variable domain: EPEVTQTPSHQVTQMGQEVILRCVPISNHLYFYWYRQILGQKVEFLVSFYNNEISEKSEIFDDQFSVERPDGSNFTLKIRSTKLEDSAMYFCASLLGRAGDTQYFGPGTRLTVL.

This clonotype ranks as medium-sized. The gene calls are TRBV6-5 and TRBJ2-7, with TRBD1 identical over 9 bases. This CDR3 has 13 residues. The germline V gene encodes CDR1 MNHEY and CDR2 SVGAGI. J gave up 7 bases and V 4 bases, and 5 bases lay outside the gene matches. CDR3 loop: CASSSGTGREQYF. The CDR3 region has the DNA TGTGCCAGCAGTTCCGGGACAGGGAGGGAGCAGTACTTC.

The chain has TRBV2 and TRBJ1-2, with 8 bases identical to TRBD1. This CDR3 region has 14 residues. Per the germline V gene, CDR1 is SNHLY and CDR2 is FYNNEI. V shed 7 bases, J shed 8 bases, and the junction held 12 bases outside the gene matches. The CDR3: CASNGQGNGYGYTF. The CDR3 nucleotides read TGTGCCAGCAACGGACAGGGCAATGGCTACGGCTACACCTTC.

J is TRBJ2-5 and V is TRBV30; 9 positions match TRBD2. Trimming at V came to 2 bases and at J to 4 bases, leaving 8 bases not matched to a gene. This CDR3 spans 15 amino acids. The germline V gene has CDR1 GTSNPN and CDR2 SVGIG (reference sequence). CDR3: CAWSSGSGRRETQYF. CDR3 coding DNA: TGTGCCTGGAGTTCAGGTAGCGGGAGAAGAGAGACCCAGTACTTC.

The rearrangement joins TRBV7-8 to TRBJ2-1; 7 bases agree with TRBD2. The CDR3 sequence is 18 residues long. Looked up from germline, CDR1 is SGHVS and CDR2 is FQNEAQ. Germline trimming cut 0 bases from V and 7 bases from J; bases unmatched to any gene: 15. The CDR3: CASSLAYWGEGPVNEQFF. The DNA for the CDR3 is TGTGCCAGCAGCTTAGCGTATTGGGGGGAGGGCCCCGTAAATGAGCAGTTCTTC. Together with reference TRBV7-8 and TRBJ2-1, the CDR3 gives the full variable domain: GAGVSQSPRYKVAKRGQDVALRCDPISGHVSLFWYQQALGQGPEFLTYFQNEAQLDKSGLPSDRFFAERPEGSVSTLKIQRTQQEDSAVYLCASSLAYWGEGPVNEQFFGPGTRLTVL.

The CDR3 reads CASSERGRENTEAFF. The CDR3 DNA is TGTGCCAGCAGTGAACGGGGTAGGGAGAACACTGAAGCTTTCTTT. The rearrangement uses TRBV2 and TRBJ1-1; D uncertain. The germline V gene has CDR1 SNHLY and CDR2 FYNNEI. This CDR3 is built from 15 residues. Trimming pared 2 bases from V and 1 base from J, leaving 11 bases between.